This TCR beta chain was identified during a study of T cell responses to AZD1222 COVID-19 vaccine. Study-wide results and caveats: It should be noted that donors were predominantly white British and more often female, and clonal diversity was possibly underestimated. With two AZD1222 doses given, Spike-specific TCR breadth and depth both rose. Baseline seropositives among AZD1222 recipients totaled only 5 to 7. Reportedly, close to half of spike-specific TCRs are directed against unmutated variant regions.

Clones were read by immunoSEQ multiplex PCR, and TCRdb kept only the in-frame ones, dropping some. The sample records about 140,000 clones, 93% being singletons. Regarding this clone: Its antigen is as yet unknown.

Germline lookup yields CDR1 SGHVS and CDR2 FNYEAQ. There are 18 residues in the CDR3. Trimming took off 2 bases at V and 0 bases at J, with 17 bases between the two ends. The sequencing here drew on peripheral blood, taken on day 0 of MenACWY control vaccination. The rearrangement links TRBV7-6 to TRBJ1-3; perhaps TRBD1 as D (6 bases). This TCR derives from an adult in good health. CDR3 DNA: TGTGCCAGCAGCTTAAGCGTTGCCCAGGGGAGCTCTGGAAACACCATATATTTT. It translates to CASSLSVAQGSSGNTIYF.